The rows below give T cell receptor beta chains drawn from one sample of a study of metastatic and nonmetastatic thyroid tumors. MiXCR reprocessed the PCR reads for TCRdb. This table has 23,000 or so clones, just over 20% appearing once. Specimen: blood. The receptors here all came from a female donor with papillary thyroid cancer or a benign thyroid nodule (not recorded which). Some clones in this sample may be carry-over from other donors' samples. Each CDR3 is given with its conserved first and last residue. A D gene is named only where the DNA matches it firmly. Size is stated for part of the rows, as once, few or many counts, or as a class when the clone is expanded.

clone_size,d_call,j_call,v_call,cdr3_nt,cdr3_aa
many,.,TRBJ2-7,TRBV20-1,TGCAGTGCTAGTCGGGTGACGGGCTCCGCCGAGCAGTACTTC,CSASRVTGSAEQYF
medium-sized,.,TRBJ2-7,TRBV6-2/TRBV6-3,TGTGCCAGCAGTTACGGCTACGGGGGGACATACGAGCAGTACTTC,CASSYGYGGTYEQYF
many,.,TRBJ2-1,TRBV5-1,TGCGCCAGCAGCCCTCAGGGGGGGTCGTACAATGAGCAGTTCTTC,CASSPQGGSYNEQFF
.,.,TRBJ2-7,TRBV6-2/TRBV6-3,TGTGCCAGCAGTTTCTACTACGGATACGAGCAGTACTTC,CASSFYYGYEQYF
few,.,TRBJ2-7,TRBV28,TGTGCCAGCGAGGGCTTTCTCTCCTACGAGCATTACTTC,CASEGFLSYEHYF
many,.,TRBJ1-3,TRBV20-1,TGCAGTGCAGCACAGACCCCCGTCGTAGACACCATATATTTT,CSAAQTPVVDTIYF
many,.,TRBJ1-5,TRBV20-1,TGCAGTGCTGCTGATGGGGCTGCTCAACAGCCCCAGCATTTT,CSAADGAAQQPQHF
many,.,TRBJ2-7,TRBV5-4,TGTGCCAGCAGCCTCAGACCCCTAGCTGCCCACGAGCAGTACTTC,CASSLRPLAAHEQYF
many,TRBD2,TRBJ2-6,TRBV24-1,TGTGCCACCAGTGATTTCACCAGCGGGAGCTCTGGGGCCAACGTCCTGACTTTC,CATSDFTSGSSGANVLTF
few,.,TRBJ1-2,TRBV6-5,TGTGCCAGCAGTTTAGATGGGGGGTCCTTCAACTATGGCTACACCTTC,CASSLDGGSFNYGYTF
.,.,TRBJ1-1,TRBV9,TGTGCCAGCAGCCCCCGACAGGTGGCGTACACTGAAGCTTTCTTT,CASSPRQVAYTEAFF
few,.,TRBJ1-2,TRBV27,TGTACCAGCAGTTTATCCGACCTTTACGGAGGCGTGGGCTACACCTTC,CTSSLSDLYGGVGYTF
medium-sized,.,TRBJ1-6,TRBV10-1,TGCGCCAGCAGTGAGAGCCGGGGGTTGTCACCCCTCCACTTT,CASSESRGLSPLHF
many,TRBD2,TRBJ2-7,TRBV20-1,TGCAGTGCCCCCGGGACTAGCGGACTAGGAGGGGACTACGAGCAGTACTTC,CSAPGTSGLGGDYEQYF
.,.,TRBJ2-2,TRBV29-1,TGCAGTCCGGGACAGAACACCGGGGAGCTGTTTTTT,CSPGQNTGELFF
few,TRBD2,TRBJ2-1,TRBV29-1,TGCAGCGTTTACGCTAGCGGGATAAGGGACTCCTACAATGAGCAGTTCTTC,CSVYASGIRDSYNEQFF
many,.,TRBJ1-4,TRBV30,TGTGCCTGGGGGCCAGGAGGCTCTAAGGAAAAACTGTTTTTT,CAWGPGGSKEKLFF
many,.,TRBJ2-6,TRBV24-1,TGTGCCACCAGTGATCGGACTACCCTAAGCTCTGGGGCCAACGTCCTGACTTTC,CATSDRTTLSSGANVLTF
.,.,TRBJ2-2,TRBV19,TGTGCCAGTACCTTGACCTGGGGGGGGGAGCTGTTTTTT,CASTLTWGGELFF
few,.,TRBJ2-7,TRBV2,TGTGCCAGCAGTGAAGATCTGGGAACCTACGAGCAGTACTTC,CASSEDLGTYEQYF
.,TRBD1,TRBJ2-5,TRBV3-1,TGTGCCAGCAGCCAAGATTCAGCCGGACAGGGGACGGGGGAGACCCAGTACTTC,CASSQDSAGQGTGETQYF
many,TRBD2,TRBJ2-5,TRBV29-1,TGCAGCGCCCCGACTAGCCGGGGGACCCAGTACTTC,CSAPTSRGTQYF
few,.,TRBJ1-2,TRBV20-1,TGCAGTGCTAGAGGGGGGGGGCGTGATGGCTACACCTTC,CSARGGGRDGYTF
.,.,TRBJ2-3,TRBV24-1,TGTGCCACCAGTGTAACTACCGGGACTTACACAGATACGCAGTATTTT,CATSVTTGTYTDTQYF
many,.,TRBJ2-7,TRBV4-2,TGTGCCAGCAGCCACAGCTCCTCCTTTGGAGGGTACGAGCAGTACTTC,CASSHSSSFGGYEQYF
.,.,TRBJ2-7,TRBV5-1,TGCGCCAGCAGCTTTGGGGCGGATAACGAGCAGTACTTC,CASSFGADNEQYF
many,.,TRBJ2-1,TRBV19,TGTGCCAGTGAGGTGGGGACCACTTCCTACAATGAGCAGTTCTTC,CASEVGTTSYNEQFF